Here is one T cell receptor beta chain with its context. Germline CDR1 reads SGHDT; CDR2 reads YYEEEE. Trimming cost V 2 bases and J 1 base, with 9 bases left between them. The CDR3 runs to 14 residues. Here immunoSEQ multiplex PCR was the method, and the copy in TCRdb shows in-frame clones only, minus some. The data show approximately 65,000 clones, approximately 92% seen once. The sample is drawn from a study of T cell changes during pregnancy in multiple sclerosis. Source: CD8+ T cells from peripheral blood mononuclear cells, taken in the third trimester of pregnancy. This receptor was identified in a female donor in good health, enrolled as a control in a pregnancy study. This sequence joins TRBV5-6 and TRBJ1-1, with D hard to call. CDR3 in DNA: TGTGCCAGCAGCTTTTTTGAGGGGAACACTGAAGCTTTCTTT. Protein sequence: CASSFFEGNTEAFF.